This TCR beta chain comes out of a study of T cell changes during pregnancy in multiple sclerosis. Looked up from germline, CDR1 is SQVTM and CDR2 is ANQGSEA. This CDR3 is built from 12 residues. V lost 4 bases to trimming and J lost 8 bases, with 14 bases between them. TCRdb's table, derived via immunoSEQ multiplex PCR, lists solely in-frame clones and lacks some. The table has around 100,000 clones, about nine tenths seen once. The TCR sequence derives from a female donor with multiple sclerosis, enrolled in a pregnancy study. Sequencing was performed on peripheral blood, taken after pregnancy. V is TRBV29-1 and J is TRBJ1-2; D may be TRBD1 (5 bases). Written as DNA, the CDR3 is TGCAGCGTTGTTGGGGCGCGTAGAGGCTACACCTTC. It yields the protein CSVVGARRGYTF. The full variable domain, rest sourced from reference TRBV29-1 and TRBJ1-2, is SAVISQKPSRDICQRGTSLTIQCQVDSQVTMMFWYRQQPGQSLTLIATANQGSEATYESGFVIDKFPISRPNLTFSTLTVSNMSPEDSSIYLCSVVGARRGYTFGSGTRLTVV.